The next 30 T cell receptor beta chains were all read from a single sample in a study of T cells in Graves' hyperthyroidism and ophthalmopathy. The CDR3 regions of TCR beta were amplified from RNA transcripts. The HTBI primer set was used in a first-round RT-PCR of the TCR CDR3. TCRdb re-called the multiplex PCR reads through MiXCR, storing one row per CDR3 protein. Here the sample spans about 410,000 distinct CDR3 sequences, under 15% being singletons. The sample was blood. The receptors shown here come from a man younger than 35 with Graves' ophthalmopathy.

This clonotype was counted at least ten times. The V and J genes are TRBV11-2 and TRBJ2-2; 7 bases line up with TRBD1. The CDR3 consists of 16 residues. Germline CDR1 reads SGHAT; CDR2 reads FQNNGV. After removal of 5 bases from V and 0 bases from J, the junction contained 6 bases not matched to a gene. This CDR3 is CASSPGDRANTGELFF. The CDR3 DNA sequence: TGTGCCAGCAGCCCAGGGGACAGAGCGAACACCGGGGAGCTGTTTTTT.

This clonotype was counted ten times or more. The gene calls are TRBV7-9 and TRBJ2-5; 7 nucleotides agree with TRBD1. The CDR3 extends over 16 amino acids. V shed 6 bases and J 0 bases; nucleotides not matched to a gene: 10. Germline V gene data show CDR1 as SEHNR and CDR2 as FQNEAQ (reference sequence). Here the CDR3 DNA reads TGTGCCAGCAGAAATCCGGGACAGAGGTACCAAGAGACCCAGTACTTC. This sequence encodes CASRNPGQRYQETQYF.

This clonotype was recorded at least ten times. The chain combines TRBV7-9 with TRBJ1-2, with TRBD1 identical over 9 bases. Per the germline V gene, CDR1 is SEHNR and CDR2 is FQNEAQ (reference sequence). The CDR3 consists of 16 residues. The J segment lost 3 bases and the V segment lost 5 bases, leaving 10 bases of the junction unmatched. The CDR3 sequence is CASSPPPRQGDYGYTF. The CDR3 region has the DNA TGTGCCAGCAGCCCGCCGCCCAGACAGGGGGACTATGGCTACACCTTC.

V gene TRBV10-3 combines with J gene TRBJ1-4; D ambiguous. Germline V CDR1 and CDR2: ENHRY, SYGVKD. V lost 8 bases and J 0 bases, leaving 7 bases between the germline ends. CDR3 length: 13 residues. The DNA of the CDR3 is TGTGCCATCGCTTCGGCAACTAATGAAAAACTGTTTTTT. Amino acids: CAIASATNEKLFF.

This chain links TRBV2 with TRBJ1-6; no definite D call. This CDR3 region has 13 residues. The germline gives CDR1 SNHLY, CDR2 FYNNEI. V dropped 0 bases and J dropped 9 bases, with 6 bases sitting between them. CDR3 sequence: CASSEAPFSPLHF. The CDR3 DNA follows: TGTGCCAGCAGTGAAGCCCCCTTTTCACCCCTCCACTTT.

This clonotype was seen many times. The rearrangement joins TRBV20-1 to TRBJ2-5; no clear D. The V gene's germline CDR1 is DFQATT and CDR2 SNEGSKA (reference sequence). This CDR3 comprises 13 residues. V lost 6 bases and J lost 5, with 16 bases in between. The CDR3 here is CSATRPEGETQYF. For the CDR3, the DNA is TGCAGTGCCACCCGCCCGGAAGGGGAGACCCAGTACTTC.

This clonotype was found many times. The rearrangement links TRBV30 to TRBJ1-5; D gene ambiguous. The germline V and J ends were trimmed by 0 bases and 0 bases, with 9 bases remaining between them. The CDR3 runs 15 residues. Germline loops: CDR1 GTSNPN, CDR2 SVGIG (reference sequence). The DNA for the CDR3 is TGTGCCTGGAGTGTTAGTAGTTATAGCAATCAGCCCCAGCATTTT. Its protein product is CAWSVSSYSNQPQHF.

The CDR3 region is CASSWGTEWETQYF. The CDR3 DNA sequence: TGCGCCAGCAGCTGGGGGACAGAATGGGAGACCCAGTACTTC. The rearrangement uses TRBV5-1 and TRBJ2-5; TRBD1 matches at 7 bases. The J segment lost 5 bases and the V segment lost 3 bases, leaving 7 bases of the junction unmatched. Germline V gives CDR1 SGHRS, CDR2 YFSETQ. The CDR3 sequence is 14 residues long.

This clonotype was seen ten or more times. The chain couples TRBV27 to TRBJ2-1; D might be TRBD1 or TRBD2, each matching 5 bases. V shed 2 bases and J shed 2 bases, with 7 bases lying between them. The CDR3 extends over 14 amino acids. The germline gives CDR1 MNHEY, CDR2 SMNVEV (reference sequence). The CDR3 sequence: CASSLEGPYNEQFF. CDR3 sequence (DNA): TGTGCCAGCAGTTTAGAGGGACCCTACAATGAGCAGTTCTTC.

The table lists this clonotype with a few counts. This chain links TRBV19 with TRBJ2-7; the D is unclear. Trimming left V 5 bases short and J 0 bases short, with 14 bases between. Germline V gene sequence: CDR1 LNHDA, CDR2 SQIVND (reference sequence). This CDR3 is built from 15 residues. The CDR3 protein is CASSRGKIISYEQYF. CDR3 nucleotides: TGTGCCAGTAGTCGTGGCAAAATTATCTCCTACGAGCAGTACTTC.

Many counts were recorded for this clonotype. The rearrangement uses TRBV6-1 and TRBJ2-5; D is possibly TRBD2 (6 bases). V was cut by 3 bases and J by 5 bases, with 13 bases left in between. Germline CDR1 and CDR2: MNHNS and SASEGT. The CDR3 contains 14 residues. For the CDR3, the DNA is TGTGCCAGCAGTGAGGAGGGAGTCGGGGAGACCCAGTACTTC. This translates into CASSEEGVGETQYF.

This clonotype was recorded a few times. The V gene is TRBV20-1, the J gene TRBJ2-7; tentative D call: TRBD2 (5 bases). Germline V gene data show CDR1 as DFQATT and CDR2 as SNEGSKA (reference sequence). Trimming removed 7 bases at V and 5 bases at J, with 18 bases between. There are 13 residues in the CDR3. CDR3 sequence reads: CSGRVPGNHEQYF. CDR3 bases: TGCAGTGGAAGGGTACCCGGGAACCACGAGCAGTACTTC.

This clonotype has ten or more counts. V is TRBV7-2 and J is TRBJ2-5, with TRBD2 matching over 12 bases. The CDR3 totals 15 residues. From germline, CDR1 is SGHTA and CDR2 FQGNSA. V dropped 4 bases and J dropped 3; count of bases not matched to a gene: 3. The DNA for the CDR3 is TGTGCCAGCAGCTGGAGACTAGCGGGGGAAGAGACCCAGTACTTC. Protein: CASSWRLAGEETQYF.

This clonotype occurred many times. The DNA of the CDR3 is TGTGCCAGCAGCCAAGAGGGGGAAAGCTATGGAGAGACCCAGTACTTC. This gives the protein CASSQEGESYGETQYF. The gene calls are TRBV3-1 and TRBJ2-5; the D call may be TRBD1 or TRBD2 (5 bases each). The ends were cut back, 0 bases at V and 4 bases at J, with 15 bases in the middle. The CDR3 consists of 16 residues. Germline assignment: CDR1 LGHDT and CDR2 YNNKEL (reference sequence).

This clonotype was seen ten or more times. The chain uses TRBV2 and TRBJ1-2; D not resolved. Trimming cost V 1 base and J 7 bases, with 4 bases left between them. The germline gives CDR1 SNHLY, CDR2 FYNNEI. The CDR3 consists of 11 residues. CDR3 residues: CASSEVRGYTF. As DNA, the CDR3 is TGTGCCAGCAGTGAAGTTCGTGGCTACACCTTC.

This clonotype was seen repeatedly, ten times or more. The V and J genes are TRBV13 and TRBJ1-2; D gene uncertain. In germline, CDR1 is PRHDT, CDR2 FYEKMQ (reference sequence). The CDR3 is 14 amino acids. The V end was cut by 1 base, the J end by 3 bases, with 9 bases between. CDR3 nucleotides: TGTGCCAGCAGCTTAGAAGGGTTTTACTATGGCTACACCTTC. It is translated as CASSLEGFYYGYTF.

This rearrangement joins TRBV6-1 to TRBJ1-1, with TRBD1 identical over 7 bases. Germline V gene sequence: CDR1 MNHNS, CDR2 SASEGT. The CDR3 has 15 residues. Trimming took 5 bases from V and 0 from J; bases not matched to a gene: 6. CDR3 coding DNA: TGTGCCAGCAGTTCCCAACAGGGGTTGAACACTGAAGCTTTCTTT. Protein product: CASSSQQGLNTEAFF.

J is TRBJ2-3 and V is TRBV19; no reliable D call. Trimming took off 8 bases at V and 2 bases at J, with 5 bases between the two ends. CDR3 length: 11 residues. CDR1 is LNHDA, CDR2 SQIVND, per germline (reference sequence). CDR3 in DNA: TGTGCCAGTCTAAACACAGATACGCAGTATTTT. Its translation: CASLNTDTQYF.

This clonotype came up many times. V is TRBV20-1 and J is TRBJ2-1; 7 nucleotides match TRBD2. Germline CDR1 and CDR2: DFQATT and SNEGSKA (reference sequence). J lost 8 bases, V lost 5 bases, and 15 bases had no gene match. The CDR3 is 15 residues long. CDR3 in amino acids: CSAVSGSEGLDEQFF. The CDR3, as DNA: TGCAGTGCTGTTAGCGGGTCCGAGGGCCTCGATGAGCAGTTCTTC.

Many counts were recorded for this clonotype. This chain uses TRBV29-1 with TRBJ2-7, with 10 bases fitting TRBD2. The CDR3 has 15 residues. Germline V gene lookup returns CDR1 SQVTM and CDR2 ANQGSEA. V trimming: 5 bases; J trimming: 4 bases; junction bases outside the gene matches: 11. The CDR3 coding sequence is TGCAGCGTTAATAAGGGCCTAGCGGGAGAGTACGAGCAGTACTTC. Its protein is CSVNKGLAGEYEQYF.

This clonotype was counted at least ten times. CDR3 coding DNA: TGTGCCAGCAGTTTCTTACAACCAGACACTAACTATGGCTACACCTTC. As protein: CASSFLQPDTNYGYTF. The V call is TRBV12-3 or TRBV12-4, the J call TRBJ1-2; D is uncertain. Deletions cut 3 bases from V and 0 bases from J, with 14 bases between. This CDR3 is 16 amino acids long.

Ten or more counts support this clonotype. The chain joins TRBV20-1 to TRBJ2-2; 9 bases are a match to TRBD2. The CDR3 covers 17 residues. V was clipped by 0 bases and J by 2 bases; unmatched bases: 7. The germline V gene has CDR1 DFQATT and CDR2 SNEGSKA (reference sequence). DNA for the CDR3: TGCAGTGCTAGAGATCTCCGCGGGGGGGCCAACACCGGGGAGCTGTTTTTT. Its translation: CSARDLRGGANTGELFF.

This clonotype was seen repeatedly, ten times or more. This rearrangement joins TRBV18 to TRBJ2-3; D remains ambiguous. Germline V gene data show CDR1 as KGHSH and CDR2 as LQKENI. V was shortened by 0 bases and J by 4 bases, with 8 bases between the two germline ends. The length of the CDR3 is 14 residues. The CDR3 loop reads CASSPPSVSDTQYF. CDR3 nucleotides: TGTGCCAGCTCACCACCGTCAGTATCAGATACGCAGTATTTT.

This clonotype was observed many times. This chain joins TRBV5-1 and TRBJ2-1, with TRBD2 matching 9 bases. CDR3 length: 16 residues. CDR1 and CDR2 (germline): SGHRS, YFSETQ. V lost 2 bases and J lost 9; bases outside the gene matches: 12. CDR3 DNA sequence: TGCGCCAGCAGCTTCACCGGCGGGGGGGCAATCGGTGAGCAGTTCTTC. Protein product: CASSFTGGGAIGEQFF.

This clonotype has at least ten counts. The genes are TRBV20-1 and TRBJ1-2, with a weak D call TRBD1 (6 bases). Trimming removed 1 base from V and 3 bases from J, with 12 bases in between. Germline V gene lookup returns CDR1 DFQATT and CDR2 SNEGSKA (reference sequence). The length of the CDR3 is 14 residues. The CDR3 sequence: CSARAGEGDYGYTF. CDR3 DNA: TGCAGTGCTAGAGCAGGGGAGGGTGACTATGGCTACACCTTC.

This CDR3 is CASSEGLAGGKYNEQFF. The CDR3 DNA is TGTGCCAGCAGCGAGGGACTAGCGGGAGGGAAGTACAATGAGCAGTTCTTC. The V and J genes are TRBV2 and TRBJ2-1; 16 bases agree with TRBD2. V trimming: 6 bases; J trimming: 4 bases; junction bases outside the gene matches: 6. The V gene's germline CDR1 is SNHLY and CDR2 FYNNEI. The CDR3 totals 17 residues. Full variable domain (remainder filled in from reference TRBV2 and TRBJ2-1): EPEVTQTPSHQVTQMGQEVILRCVPISNHLYFYWYRQILGQKVEFLVSFYNNEISEKSEIFDDQFSVERPDGSNFTLKIRSTKLEDSAMYFCASSEGLAGGKYNEQFFGPGTRLTVL.

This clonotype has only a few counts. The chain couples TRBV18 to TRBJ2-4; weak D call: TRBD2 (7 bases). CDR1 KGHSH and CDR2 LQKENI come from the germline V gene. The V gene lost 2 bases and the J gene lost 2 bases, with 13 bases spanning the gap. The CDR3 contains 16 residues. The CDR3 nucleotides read TGTGCCAGCTCACCAGGGGCGGGGGCGTCCAAAAACATTCAGTACTTC. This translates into CASSPGAGASKNIQYF.

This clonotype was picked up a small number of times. CDR3 sequence: CASSDSTAAAVGYTF. CDR3 sequence (DNA): TGTGCCAGCAGCGACTCGACCGCCGCCGCCGTTGGCTACACCTTC. The chain joins TRBV7-9 to TRBJ1-2, with D uncertain. Germline V gene lookup returns CDR1 SEHNR and CDR2 FQNEAQ (reference sequence). The V end was cut by 5 bases, the J end by 7 bases, with 20 bases between. This CDR3 spans 15 amino acids.

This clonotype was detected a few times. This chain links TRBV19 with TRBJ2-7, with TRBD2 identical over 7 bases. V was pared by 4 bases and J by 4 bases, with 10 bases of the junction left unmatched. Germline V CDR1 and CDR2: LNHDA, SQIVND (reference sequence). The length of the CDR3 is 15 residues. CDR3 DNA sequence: TGTGCCAGTAGTAGAAGACTAGCTTCTCCGTACGAGCAGTACTTC. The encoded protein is CASSRRLASPYEQYF. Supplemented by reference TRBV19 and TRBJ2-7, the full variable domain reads DGGITQSPKYLFRKEGQNVTLSCEQNLNHDAMYWYRQDPGQGLRLIYYSQIVNDFQKGDIAEGYSVSREKKESFPLTVTSAQKNPTAFYLCASSRRLASPYEQYFGPGTRLTVT.

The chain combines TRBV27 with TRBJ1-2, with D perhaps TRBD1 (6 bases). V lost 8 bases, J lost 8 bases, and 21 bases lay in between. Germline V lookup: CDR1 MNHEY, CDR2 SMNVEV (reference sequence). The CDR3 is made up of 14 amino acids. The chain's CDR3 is CASRSGGGGRGYTF. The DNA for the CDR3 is TGTGCCAGCCGATCCGGGGGGGGGGGCAGGGGCTACACCTTC.